This TCR beta chain was documented in a study of control samples from healthy donors and cancer patients. Germline V lookup: CDR1 SEHNR, CDR2 FQNEAQ (reference sequence). The junction had 6 bases not matched to a gene; V was cut back by 2 bases and J by 0 bases. This CDR3 region has 18 residues. This table comes from immunoSEQ multiplex PCR, and its TCRdb copy is limited to in-frame clones, with some not included. Of about 130,000 clones in the sample, 80% to 95% are singletons; the top ten hold 2% to 3%. The sequenced sample consisted of blood. The chain is built from TRBV7-9 and TRBJ2-1; 11 bases fit TRBD2. The clonotype was recovered from a man in his forties in good health. The CDR3 DNA reads TGTGCCAGCAGCTTACTGGCTAGCGGGGGGAGCTCCTACAATGAGCAGTTCTTC. It codes for CASSLLASGGSSYNEQFF.